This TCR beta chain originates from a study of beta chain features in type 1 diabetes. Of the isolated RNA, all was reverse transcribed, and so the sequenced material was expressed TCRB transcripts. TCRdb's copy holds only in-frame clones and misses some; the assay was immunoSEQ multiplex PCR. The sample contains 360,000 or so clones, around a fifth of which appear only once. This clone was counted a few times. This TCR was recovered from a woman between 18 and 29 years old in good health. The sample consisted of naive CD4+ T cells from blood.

The CDR3, as DNA: TGTGCCTGGAGCCCCCGGGACAGGGCTAATGAGCAGTTCTTC. Its protein product is CAWSPRDRANEQFF. This sequence joins TRBV30 and TRBJ2-1, with 9 bases lining up with TRBD1. Germline V CDR1 and CDR2: GTSNPN, SVGIG (reference sequence). With 3 bases clipped from V and 7 bases from J, the junction kept 7 bases outside the gene matches. CDR3 length: 14 amino acids. Filled out from reference TRBV30 and TRBJ2-1, the complete variable domain reads SQTIHQWPATLVQPVGSPLSLECTVEGTSNPNLYWYRQAAGRGLQLLFYSVGIGQISSEVPQNLSASRPQDRQFILSSKKLLLSDSGFYLCAWSPRDRANEQFFGPGTRLTVL.